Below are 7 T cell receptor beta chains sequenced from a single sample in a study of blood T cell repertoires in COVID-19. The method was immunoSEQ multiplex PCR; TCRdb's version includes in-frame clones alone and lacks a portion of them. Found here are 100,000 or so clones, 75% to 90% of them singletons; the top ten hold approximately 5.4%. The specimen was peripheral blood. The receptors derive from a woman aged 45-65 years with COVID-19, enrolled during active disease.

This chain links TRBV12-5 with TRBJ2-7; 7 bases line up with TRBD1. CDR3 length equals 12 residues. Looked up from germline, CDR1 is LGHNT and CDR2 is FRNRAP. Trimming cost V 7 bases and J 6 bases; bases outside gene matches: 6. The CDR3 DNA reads TGTGCTAGTGCCGGGGACAGTAGCGAGCAGTACTTC. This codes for CASAGDSSEQYF.

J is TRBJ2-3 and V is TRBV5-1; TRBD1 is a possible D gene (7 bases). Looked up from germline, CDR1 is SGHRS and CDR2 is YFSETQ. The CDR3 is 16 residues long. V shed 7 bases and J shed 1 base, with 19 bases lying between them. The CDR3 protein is CASSLQGGAGTDTQYF. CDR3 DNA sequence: TGCGCCAGCTCCCTGCAGGGGGGCGCGGGCACAGATACGCAGTATTTT.

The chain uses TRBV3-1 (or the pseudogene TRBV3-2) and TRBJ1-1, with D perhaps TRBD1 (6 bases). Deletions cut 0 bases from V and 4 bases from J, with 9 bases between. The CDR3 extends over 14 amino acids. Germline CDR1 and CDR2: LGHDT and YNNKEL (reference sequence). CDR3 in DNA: TGTGCCAGCAGCCAAGAGGGGGCCGGCACTGAAGCTTTCTTT. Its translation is CASSQEGAGTEAFF.

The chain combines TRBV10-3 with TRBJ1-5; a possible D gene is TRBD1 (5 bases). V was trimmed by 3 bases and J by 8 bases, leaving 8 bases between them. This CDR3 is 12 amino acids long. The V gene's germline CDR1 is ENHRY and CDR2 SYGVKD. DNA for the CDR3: TGTGCCATCAGTGACGGACAAAAGCCCCAGCATTTT. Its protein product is CAISDGQKPQHF.

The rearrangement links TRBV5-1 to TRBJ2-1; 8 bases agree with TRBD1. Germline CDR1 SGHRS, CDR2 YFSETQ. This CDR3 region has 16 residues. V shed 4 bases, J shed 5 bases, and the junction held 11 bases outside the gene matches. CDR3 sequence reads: CASSLQPGQVNNEQFF. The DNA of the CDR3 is TGCGCCAGCAGCCTCCAACCGGGACAGGTTAACAATGAGCAGTTCTTC.

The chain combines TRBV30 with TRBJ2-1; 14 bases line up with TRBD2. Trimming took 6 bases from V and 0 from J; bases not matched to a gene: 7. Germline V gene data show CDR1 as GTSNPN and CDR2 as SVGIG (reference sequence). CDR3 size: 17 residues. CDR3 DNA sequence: TGTGCCTGCTTCGGGACTAGCGGGGGCCGCTCCTACAATGAGCAGTTCTTC. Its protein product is CACFGTSGGRSYNEQFF. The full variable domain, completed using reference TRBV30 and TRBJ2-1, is SQTIHQWPATLVQPVGSPLSLECTVEGTSNPNLYWYRQAAGRGLQLLFYSVGIGQISSEVPQNLSASRPQDRQFILSSKKLLLSDSGFYLCACFGTSGGRSYNEQFFGPGTRLTVL.

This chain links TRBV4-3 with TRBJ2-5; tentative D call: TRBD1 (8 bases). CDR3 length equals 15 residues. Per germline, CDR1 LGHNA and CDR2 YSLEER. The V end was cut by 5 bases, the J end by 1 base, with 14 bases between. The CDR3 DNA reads TGCGCCAGCAGCTCGTACAGGGGGGGCCAAGAGACCCAGTACTTC. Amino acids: CASSSYRGGQETQYF.